A single sample gave rise to the 18 T cell receptor beta chains below, sequenced in a study of beta chain features in type 1 diabetes. Expressed TCRB transcripts got sequenced, as all isolated RNA was reverse transcribed. Generated by immunoSEQ multiplex PCR, the TCRdb table keeps only in-frame clones and is missing some. The profile shows over 100,000 clones, around 40% of them singletons. Material: stem cell memory CD4+ T cells from blood. The source of these receptors is a woman between 18 and 29 years old in good health.

J is TRBJ2-3 and V is TRBV5-6, with a tentative D call TRBD1 (5 bases). In germline, CDR1 is SGHDT, CDR2 YYEEEE. CDR3 length: 15 residues. Trimming shortened V by 5 bases and J by 4 bases, and 17 bases separated the two germline ends. This chain's CDR3 is CASRRVGAKADTQYF. CDR3 sequence (DNA): TGTGCCAGCAGACGGGTAGGGGCTAAGGCAGATACGCAGTATTTT.

The gene calls are TRBV6-6 and TRBJ1-3; no definite D call. Germline assignment: CDR1 MNHNY and CDR2 SVGAGI (reference sequence). The CDR3 covers 13 residues. V was clipped by 6 bases and J by 3 bases, with 9 bases between them. In DNA form, the CDR3 reads TGTGCCAGCAGGGTCCTACTTGGAAACACCATATATTTT. Residues: CASRVLLGNTIYF.

The chain has TRBV7-2 and TRBJ2-1, with 9 bases aligning to TRBD2. With 1 base clipped from V and 6 bases from J, the junction kept 4 bases outside the gene matches. Germline V gene data show CDR1 as SGHTA and CDR2 as FQGNSA. The CDR3 is 15 residues long. The DNA for the CDR3 is TGTGCCAGCAGCTTAGGACTAGCGGAGTCCAATGAGCAGTTCTTC. Protein product: CASSLGLAESNEQFF. The full variable domain, with the rest looked up from reference TRBV7-2 and TRBJ2-1, is GAGVSQSPSNKVTEKGKDVELRCDPISGHTALYWYRQSLGQGLEFLIYFQGNSAPDKSGLPSDRFSAERTGGSVSTLTIQRTQQEDSAVYLCASSLGLAESNEQFFGPGTRLTVL.

This clone occurred a few times. The chain couples TRBV13 to TRBJ1-1; no definite D call. Germline loops: CDR1 PRHDT, CDR2 FYEKMQ (reference sequence). CDR3 length: 15 residues. Trimming shortened V by 2 bases and J by 0 bases, and 10 bases separated the two germline ends. CDR3 residues: CASSLIPWLNTEAFF. The CDR3 DNA sequence: TGTGCCAGCAGCTTAATCCCCTGGCTGAACACTGAAGCTTTCTTT. The complete variable domain, with remaining parts taken from reference TRBV13 and TRBJ1-1, reads AAGVIQSPRHLIKEKRETATLKCYPIPRHDTVYWYQQGPGQDPQFLISFYEKMQSDKGSIPDRFSAQQFSDYHSELNMSSLELGDSALYFCASSLIPWLNTEAFFGQGTRLTVV.

This chain connects TRBV29-1 to TRBJ1-2; TRBD1 agrees at 9 bases. With 7 bases clipped from V and 8 bases from J, the junction kept 8 bases outside the gene matches. CDR1 and CDR2 from the germline V gene are SQVTM and ANQGSEA. This CDR3 has 12 residues. DNA of the CDR3: TGCAGCGCCGGGACAGGGTCGAGGGGCTACACCTTC. Protein: CSAGTGSRGYTF.

This chain uses TRBV30 with TRBJ1-5; no firm D call. The germline CDR1 and CDR2 sequences are GTSNPN and SVGIG (reference sequence). V lost 3 bases and J lost 11, with 11 bases in between. The CDR3 sequence is 11 residues long. The CDR3 region is CAWRTTGAQHF. For the CDR3, the DNA is TGTGCCTGGAGGACGACCGGGGCCCAGCATTTT.

This clone was detected only a few times. The genes are TRBV29-1 and TRBJ1-2; D uncertain. The CDR3 loop spans 12 amino acids. The V gene lost 2 bases and the J gene lost 8 bases, with 12 bases spanning the gap. The germline V gene has CDR1 SQVTM and CDR2 ANQGSEA. The DNA of the CDR3 is TGCAGCGTTGAAAAGGAGCGTAGAGGCTACACCTTC. It codes for CSVEKERRGYTF.

There are a few counts of this clone. This chain links TRBV7-2 with TRBJ1-1; D not certain. The CDR3 extends over 13 amino acids. Looked up from germline, CDR1 is SGHTA and CDR2 is FQGNSA. V was clipped by 6 bases and J by 1 base, with 9 bases between them. CDR3 protein: CASRSLANTEAFF. The CDR3 coding sequence is TGTGCCAGCAGATCACTTGCGAACACTGAAGCTTTCTTT.

The chain links TRBV5-6 to TRBJ1-1; the D is unclear. V was trimmed by 3 bases and J by 7 bases, leaving 19 bases between them. This CDR3 region has 15 residues. Germline V CDR1 and CDR2: SGHDT, YYEEEE. The CDR3 region has the DNA TGTGCCAGCAGCTCAGGTGGGTCCCGGGCGGGTGAAGCTTTCTTT. Its translation is CASSSGGSRAGEAFF.

This clone has just a few counts. V usage is TRBV11-2 and J usage is TRBJ2-5, with D maybe TRBD2 (5 bases). V gave up 1 base and J gave up 6 bases, with 9 bases separating them. Germline CDR1 is SGHAT and CDR2 is FQNNGV. This CDR3 spans 13 amino acids. CDR3 DNA sequence: TGTGCCAGCAGCTTAGTGGGGAGTCAGACCCAGTACTTC. This translates into CASSLVGSQTQYF.

The chain combines TRBV15 with TRBJ1-5, with 7 positions matching TRBD1. Unmatched junction bases numbered 8, after V lost 5 bases and J lost 4 bases. This CDR3 is built from 15 residues. CDR1 is LNHNV, CDR2 YYDKDF, per germline (reference sequence). CDR3 DNA: TGTGCCACCAGCGGGGCCGGGACAGAGAATCAGCCCCAGCATTTT. It yields the protein CATSGAGTENQPQHF.

This chain connects TRBV7-2 to TRBJ2-2; 9 positions match TRBD2. In germline, CDR1 is SGHTA, CDR2 FQGNSA. V trimming: 5 bases; J trimming: 6 bases; junction bases outside the gene matches: 7. CDR3 length equals 15 residues. The CDR3 sequence: CASSPGLATPGELFF. CDR3 coding DNA: TGTGCCAGCAGCCCAGGACTAGCGACCCCCGGGGAGCTGTTTTTT.

This clone turned up a few times. The chain recombines TRBV29-1 with TRBJ1-5, with 7 bases identical to TRBD1. The V and J ends lost 5 bases and 6 bases, in that order; junction bases with no gene match: 4. Per germline, CDR1 SQVTM and CDR2 ANQGSEA. This CDR3 has 12 amino acids. The CDR3 spells CSVRQGGQPQHF. In nucleotides, the CDR3 is TGCAGCGTTCGACAGGGCGGTCAGCCCCAGCATTTT.

In its sample, this clone was seen a few times. The rearrangement joins TRBV28 to TRBJ1-2; D ambiguous. The germline V and J ends were trimmed by 3 bases and 4 bases, with 9 bases remaining between them. CDR3 size: 13 residues. The germline CDR1 and CDR2 sequences are MDHEN and SYDVKM. CDR3 loop: CASSLLRLYGYTF. The CDR3 coding sequence is TGTGCCAGCAGTTTGCTCAGACTCTATGGCTACACCTTC.

This clone was detected once. The rearrangement links TRBV21-1 to TRBJ2-2; the D call TRBD1 from the table was never checked on the DNA. TRBV21-1 is assigned pseudogene status. The CDR3 is made up of 13 amino acids. CDR3 sequence reads: CASRTGVPGELFF. The CDR3 DNA reads TGTGCCAGCCGCACAGGGGTCCCCGGGGAGCTGTTTTTT.

This clone occurred a few times. The J gene is TRBJ2-1, the V gene TRBV7-3; the match to TRBD2 covers 11 bases. The CDR3 has 15 amino acids. The germline CDR1 and CDR2 sequences are SGHTA and FQGTGA. The junction had 4 bases not matched to a gene; V was cut back by 1 base and J by 8 bases. DNA of the CDR3: TGTGCCAGCAGCTTAATAGCGGGAGGGAAGGATGAGCAGTTCTTC. Residues: CASSLIAGGKDEQFF.

In this sample, this clone turned up a few times. This chain links TRBV10-1 with TRBJ2-7; 8 bases agree with TRBD1. The CDR3 runs to 14 residues. Germline V CDR1 and CDR2: WNHNN, SYGVQD (reference sequence). The junction had 3 bases not matched to a gene; V was cut back by 3 bases and J by 2 bases. As DNA, the CDR3 is TGCGCCAGCAGTGAAGGACAGGGCCCCTACGAGCAGTACTTC. Translated, it gives CASSEGQGPYEQYF.

The chain uses TRBV5-1 and TRBJ2-7; 8 nucleotides line up with TRBD1. V shed 6 bases, J shed 2 bases, and the junction held 7 bases outside the gene matches. CDR3 length equals 14 residues. CDR1 is SGHRS and CDR2 is YFSETQ in the germline V gene. The CDR3 DNA is TGCGCCAGCATGTCGGACAGGGCACCCTACGAGCAGTACTTC. This encodes CASMSDRAPYEQYF.